The rows below give T cell receptor beta chains drawn from one sample of a study of blood T cell repertoires in COVID-19. Using immunoSEQ multiplex PCR, the repertoire was profiled, and TCRdb retains in-frame clones only, with some absent. The table lists more than 250,000 clones, approximately 90% of them singletons. What was sequenced was PBMCs or T cells enriched from blood (not recorded which). These TCRs come from a woman aged 40 to 50 who had recovered from COVID-19. Both conserved end residues are part of each CDR3. The order of the fields is V gene, D gene, J gene, clone size, CDR3 protein, CDR3 DNA. D genes are given only for firm matches. Size is stated for part of the rows, as once, few or many counts, or as a class when the clone is expanded.

V gene: TRBV27
D gene: TRBD1
J gene: TRBJ2-7
clone size: -
CDR3 protein: CASSFWDRIYEQYF
CDR3 DNA: TGTGCCAGCAGTTTTTGGGACAGGATCTACGAGCAGTACTTC

V gene: TRBV27
D gene: -
J gene: TRBJ2-7
clone size: -
CDR3 protein: CASSQQWLGYEQYF
CDR3 DNA: TGTGCCAGCAGTCAACAGTGGCTCGGCTACGAGCAGTACTTC

V gene: TRBV2
D gene: TRBD2
J gene: TRBJ2-3
clone size: few
CDR3 protein: CASSGIYTDTQYF
CDR3 DNA: TGTGCCAGTAGCGGGATCTACACAGATACGCAGTATTTT

V gene: TRBV28
D gene: -
J gene: TRBJ1-2
clone size: few
CDR3 protein: CASSLGHSNYGYTF
CDR3 DNA: TGTGCCAGCAGCCTGGGACACTCTAACTATGGCTACACCTTC

V gene: TRBV3-1/TRBV3-2
D gene: -
J gene: TRBJ1-3
clone size: few
CDR3 protein: CASSQNLAVPGNTIYF
CDR3 DNA: TGTGCCAGCAGCCAGAATTTGGCGGTCCCCGGAAACACCATATATTTT

V gene: TRBV28
D gene: TRBD2
J gene: TRBJ2-7
clone size: -
CDR3 protein: CASSSRKRGYEQYF
CDR3 DNA: TGTGCCAGCAGTTCTCGGAAGCGGGGCTACGAGCAGTACTTC

V gene: TRBV4-3
D gene: TRBD1
J gene: TRBJ1-1
clone size: -
CDR3 protein: CASSPGQGISQDTEAFF
CDR3 DNA: TGCGCCAGCAGCCCAGGACAGGGGATAAGTCAGGACACTGAAGCTTTCTTT

V gene: TRBV28
D gene: -
J gene: TRBJ2-4
clone size: -
CDR3 protein: CASKSVGEGKNIQYF
CDR3 DNA: TGTGCCAGCAAATCTGTCGGGGAAGGCAAAAACATTCAGTACTTC

V gene: TRBV19
D gene: TRBD2
J gene: TRBJ2-1
clone size: once
CDR3 protein: CATSVVFWGRTSGYNEQFF
CDR3 DNA: TGTGCCACGTCAGTAGTATTTTGGGGCCGGACTAGCGGGTACAATGAGCAGTTCTTC

V gene: TRBV19
D gene: TRBD1
J gene: TRBJ1-2
clone size: -
CDR3 protein: CASSTGGRGYTF
CDR3 DNA: TGTGCCAGTAGTACAGGGGGACGGGGCTACACCTTC

V gene: TRBV7-3
D gene: TRBD2
J gene: TRBJ2-7
clone size: once
CDR3 protein: CASSPAGHYEQYF
CDR3 DNA: TGTGCCAGCAGCCCAGCGGGGCACTACGAGCAGTACTTC

V gene: TRBV5-1
D gene: TRBD1
J gene: TRBJ1-6
clone size: once
CDR3 protein: CASSLGDRGNSPLHF
CDR3 DNA: TGCGCCAGCAGCTTGGGGGACAGGGGCAATTCACCCCTCCACTTT

V gene: TRBV15
D gene: -
J gene: TRBJ2-4
clone size: -
CDR3 protein: CATSRGSEGNIQYF
CDR3 DNA: TGTGCCACCAGCAGAGGTAGCGAGGGCAACATTCAGTACTTC

V gene: TRBV28
D gene: -
J gene: TRBJ1-1
clone size: -
CDR3 protein: CASSLVGGNTEAFF
CDR3 DNA: TGTGCCAGCAGTTTGGTAGGAGGTAACACTGAAGCTTTCTTT

V gene: TRBV6-5
D gene: TRBD1
J gene: TRBJ1-5
clone size: -
CDR3 protein: CASNLGQEPNQPQHF
CDR3 DNA: TGTGCCAGCAACCTCGGACAGGAACCCAATCAGCCCCAGCATTTT

V gene: TRBV29-1
D gene: -
J gene: TRBJ2-7
clone size: -
CDR3 protein: CSVGLLYEQYF
CDR3 DNA: TGCAGCGTCGGACTGCTTTACGAGCAGTACTTC

V gene: TRBV5-4
D gene: -
J gene: TRBJ2-3
clone size: few
CDR3 protein: CASSLARQGTDTQYF
CDR3 DNA: TGTGCCAGCAGCTTGGCGCGTCAGGGCACAGATACGCAGTATTTT

V gene: TRBV5-1
D gene: -
J gene: TRBJ2-3
clone size: -
CDR3 protein: CASSLTGLNTDTQYF
CDR3 DNA: TGCGCCAGCAGCTTAACGGGACTCAACACAGATACGCAGTATTTT

V gene: TRBV27
D gene: -
J gene: TRBJ1-5
clone size: -
CDR3 protein: CASSLIGQQPQHF
CDR3 DNA: TGTGCCAGCAGTTTAATTGGCCAGCAGCCCCAGCATTTT

V gene: TRBV19
D gene: -
J gene: TRBJ2-2
clone size: -
CDR3 protein: CASSRGVSSPNTGELFF
CDR3 DNA: TGTGCCAGTAGTAGGGGGGTTAGCAGCCCGAACACCGGGGAGCTGTTTTTT

V gene: TRBV3-1/TRBV3-2
D gene: -
J gene: TRBJ1-3
clone size: -
CDR3 protein: CASSPCGNTIYF
CDR3 DNA: TGTGCCAGCAGCCCCTGTGGAAACACCATATATTTT

V gene: TRBV3-1/TRBV3-2
D gene: TRBD2
J gene: TRBJ2-7
clone size: -
CDR3 protein: CASSQAGTTTYEQYF
CDR3 DNA: TGTGCCAGCAGCCAAGCCGGGACTACCACCTACGAGCAGTACTTC